This TCR beta chain was captured by sequencing in a study of cytomegalovirus exposure and HLA in healthy donors. Separate from the approximately 700-subject first cohort was the approximately 120-subject validation cohort, to which the donors belonged. Germline-derived CDR1 and CDR2 are MDHEN and SYDVKM. The CDR3 has 11 amino acids. V lost 8 bases, J lost 1 base, and 5 bases lay in between. TCRdb's copy holds only in-frame clones and misses some; the assay was immunoSEQ multiplex PCR. The sample carries 120,000 or so clones, about 91% recorded once. J is TRBJ1-1 and V is TRBV28, with D hard to call. This clonotype was sampled from a woman aged 18-29 years in good health and CMV-seronegative. The sequencing sample was made of PBMCs. The CDR3 loop reads CASRSNTEAFF. In DNA, the CDR3 is TGTGCCAGCCGGTCGAACACTGAAGCTTTCTTT. Supplemented by reference TRBV28 and TRBJ1-1, the full variable domain reads DVKVTQSSRYLVKRTGEKVFLECVQDMDHENMFWYRQDPGLGLRLIYFSYDVKMKEKGDIPEGYSVSREKKERFSLILESASTNQTSMYLCASRSNTEAFFGQGTRLTVV.